The clone carrying this T cell receptor (beta chain) was detected once. What it binds is not known. This sample stems from a study of T cell responses to AZD1222 COVID-19 vaccine. In the study overall: Pooled samples include second doses given at about 4 or 12 weeks. Study-wide points: Spike-specific TCRs gained breadth and depth after people received two AZD1222 doses. In all cases, repertoires were sampled only after the peak T cell response. Recipients of AZD1222 seropositive at baseline numbered only 6 or 7.

Looked up from germline, CDR1 is LNHDA and CDR2 is SQIVND (reference sequence). The V end lost 0 bases, the J end lost 1 base, and 9 bases lay between the germline ends. The CDR3 loop spans 15 amino acids. The assay was immunoSEQ multiplex PCR, and TCRdb's table has in-frame clones only and misses some. The data contain some 150,000 clones, roughly nine tenths of them singletons. The sequence derives from an adult in good health. The starting material was peripheral blood, obtained on day 0 of AZD1222 vaccination. The chain employs TRBV19 and TRBJ1-1, with D uncertain. The CDR3 nucleotides read TGTGCCAGTAGTATAGACCGCCGGAAGAACACTGAAGCTTTCTTT. This encodes CASSIDRRKNTEAFF.